The 8 T cell receptor beta chains below were found in one sample sequenced in a study of shared clonotypes between healthy human individuals. Clones were read by immunoSEQ multiplex PCR, and TCRdb kept only the in-frame ones, dropping some. The repertoire includes 520,000 or so clones, 79% of them detected once, and 13% sits in the top ten. The sample was PBMCs. The source is a woman in her thirties or forties in good health. Some clones in this sample may be carry-over from other donors' samples.

The rearrangement joins TRBV2 to TRBJ1-5; 8 bases align to TRBD1. The CDR3 spans 14 residues. The germline gives CDR1 SNHLY, CDR2 FYNNEI. Trimming cost V 7 bases and J 6 bases; bases outside gene matches: 8. CDR3 DNA: TGTGCCAGCAAGGGACAGGAAGAGGTTCAGCCCCAGCATTTT. Protein product: CASKGQEEVQPQHF.

The gene calls are TRBV9 and TRBJ2-1; 7 nucleotides line up with TRBD2. Germline CDR1 is SGDLS and CDR2 is YYNGEE. Trimming took 2 bases from V and 2 from J; bases not matched to a gene: 4. CDR3 length: 15 residues. In DNA, the CDR3 is TGTGCCAGCAGCGTCCTAGCGGCTCCCTACAATGAGCAGTTCTTC. This sequence encodes CASSVLAAPYNEQFF.

CDR3 sequence (DNA): TGTGCCAGCAGCTTGGGGACTAGCCGCTACAATGAGCAGTTCTTC. It translates to CASSLGTSRYNEQFF. The J gene is TRBJ2-1, the V gene TRBV7-2; 9 bases are shared with TRBD2. This CDR3 spans 15 amino acids. Germline-derived CDR1 and CDR2 are SGHTA and FQGNSA. J gave up 3 bases and V 3 bases, and 3 bases lay outside the gene matches.

The chain has TRBV9 and TRBJ2-1; D is ambiguous. V gave up 2 bases and J gave up 0 bases, with 9 bases separating them. CDR3 length equals 15 residues. The V gene's germline CDR1 is SGDLS and CDR2 YYNGEE. The CDR3 bases are TGTGCCAGCAGCGTTCGGTCCTCCTCCTACAATGAGCAGTTCTTC. Translation: CASSVRSSSYNEQFF.

In regard to this clone: Since a far larger clone is one base different, this is likely a read error. The rearrangement links TRBV7-3 to TRBJ1-4, with D perhaps matching TRBD1 (5 bases). The CDR3 is made up of 16 amino acids. Looked up from germline, CDR1 is SGHTA and CDR2 is FQGTGA. Written as DNA, the CDR3 is TGTGCCAGCAGCTCTCGGGACCCTGCAACTAGTGAAAAACTGTTTTTT. Amino acids: CASSSRDPATSEKLFF.

This clone was seen a few times. This sequence joins TRBV30 and TRBJ1-1; D might be TRBD1 (6 bases). Germline-derived CDR1 and CDR2 are GTSNPN and SVGIG (reference sequence). This CDR3 has 13 residues. Trimming left V 8 bases short and J 11 bases short, with 24 bases between. CDR3 DNA: TGTGCCGGTACATCAGGGGTACTATCGAGGGCTTTCTTT. Its translation is CAGTSGVLSRAFF.

This clone was seen more than once but under ten times. The chain combines TRBV5-5 with TRBJ2-1; 9 bases fit TRBD2. Losses at the gene ends were 0 bases for V and 9 bases for J; bases not matched to a gene: 7. The CDR3 spans 15 residues. Germline V gene data show CDR1 as SGHKS and CDR2 as YYEKEE (reference sequence). CDR3 in amino acids: CASSLVSSGIGEQFF. The CDR3 DNA sequence: TGTGCCAGCAGCTTGGTGTCTAGCGGGATAGGTGAGCAGTTCTTC.

V is TRBV5-1 and J is TRBJ2-3; the match to TRBD2 covers 10 bases. This CDR3 comprises 15 residues. V lost 7 bases to trimming and J lost 5 bases; unmatched junction nucleotides: 10. In germline, CDR1 is SGHRS, CDR2 YFSETQ. Here the CDR3 DNA reads TGCGCCAGCGCATTCCTAGCGGGAGTTAAAGATACGCAGTATTTT. Translated: CASAFLAGVKDTQYF.